The 22 T cell receptor beta chains below all came from one sample that was sequenced in a study of control samples from healthy donors and cancer patients. The repertoire was sequenced with immunoSEQ multiplex PCR; TCRdb's copy has only in-frame clones and lacks some. The sample lists about 51,000 clones; around nine tenths were seen once. Sample: PBMCs. These receptors all come from a man between 35 and 55 years old with colorectal cancer.

The sample holds one count of this clone. This sequence joins TRBV19 and TRBJ1-2; no clear D gene. The CDR3 spans 15 residues. Germline V gene lookup returns CDR1 LNHDA and CDR2 SQIVND (reference sequence). V was cut by 5 bases and J by 2 bases, with 15 bases left in between. The CDR3 DNA reads as TGTGCCAGTAGTCCTCGGACGGAGGAGAACTATGGCTACACCTTC. Translating it yields CASSPRTEENYGYTF.

The chain has TRBV6-2 or TRBV6-3 and TRBJ1-5; D is unclear. The V end was cut by 2 bases, the J end by 3 bases, with 8 bases between. This CDR3 comprises 14 residues. Germline-derived CDR1 and CDR2 are MNHEY and SVGEGT. CDR3 coding DNA: TGTGCCAGCAGTTACGCTTACAACAATCAGCCCCAGCATTTT. This encodes CASSYAYNNQPQHF.

This rearrangement joins TRBV19 to TRBJ2-7, with 15 positions matching TRBD2. The V and J ends lost 4 bases and 3 bases, in that order; junction bases with no gene match: 4. This CDR3 spans 16 amino acids. Germline V gene lookup returns CDR1 LNHDA and CDR2 SQIVND (reference sequence). Here the CDR3 DNA reads TGTGCCAGTAGTACTGGGACTAGCGGGAGGAACTACGAGCAGTACTTC. Its protein is CASSTGTSGRNYEQYF. The whole variable domain, filled in from reference TRBV19 and TRBJ2-7, reads DGGITQSPKYLFRKEGQNVTLSCEQNLNHDAMYWYRQDPGQGLRLIYYSQIVNDFQKGDIAEGYSVSREKKESFPLTVTSAQKNPTAFYLCASSTGTSGRNYEQYFGPGTRLTVT.

The genes are TRBV7-9 and TRBJ2-1; D is perhaps TRBD2 (6 bases). V was clipped by 3 bases and J by 4 bases, with 7 bases between them. The CDR3 is made up of 13 amino acids. Germline V gene data show CDR1 as SEHNR and CDR2 as FQNEAQ (reference sequence). CDR3 loop: CASSFGTYNEQFF. CDR3 in DNA: TGTGCCAGCAGCTTCGGGACTTACAATGAGCAGTTCTTC.

The CDR3 nucleotides are TGTGCCAGCAGCTTAATTGTCGGGGAGGGCACTGAAGCTTTCTTT. Translated, it gives CASSLIVGEGTEAFF. The chain recombines TRBV7-9 with TRBJ1-1; D not certain. V was pared by 2 bases and J by 4 bases, with 14 bases between. In germline, CDR1 is SEHNR, CDR2 FQNEAQ (reference sequence). This CDR3 is 15 amino acids long.

This chain links TRBV15 with TRBJ2-1; D perhaps matches TRBD2 (5 bases). The CDR3 covers 13 residues. V was trimmed by 5 bases and J by 2 bases, leaving 7 bases between them. The V gene's germline CDR1 is LNHNV and CDR2 YYDKDF (reference sequence). As DNA, the CDR3 is TGTGCCACCAGCGAGACTACCTACAATGAGCAGTTCTTC. It specifies CATSETTYNEQFF.

This clone was counted a single time. The V and J genes are TRBV19 and TRBJ1-2, with a tentative D call TRBD1 (5 bases). Per the germline V gene, CDR1 is LNHDA and CDR2 is SQIVND (reference sequence). V lost 3 bases, J lost 4 bases, and 18 bases lay in between. This CDR3 comprises 16 residues. CDR3 loop: CASSILPSTTAYGYTF. DNA for the CDR3: TGTGCCAGTAGTATTCTCCCGTCGACGACAGCCTATGGCTACACCTTC. The full variable domain, in which reference TRBV19 and TRBJ1-2 provide the parts outside the CDR3, is DGGITQSPKYLFRKEGQNVTLSCEQNLNHDAMYWYRQDPGQGLRLIYYSQIVNDFQKGDIAEGYSVSREKKESFPLTVTSAQKNPTAFYLCASSILPSTTAYGYTFGSGTRLTVV.

This chain connects TRBV13 to TRBJ2-3; TRBD1 is a possible D gene (7 bases). Germline loops: CDR1 PRHDT, CDR2 FYEKMQ (reference sequence). CDR3 length: 17 residues. Trimming left V 5 bases short and J 4 bases short, with 22 bases between. The CDR3 DNA follows: TGTGCCAGCAGCAACGCAGGGGGGACTGGGATTTCAGATACGCAGTATTTT. Its translation is CASSNAGGTGISDTQYF.

The chain uses TRBV9 and TRBJ1-1; 8 nucleotides agree with TRBD1. J was trimmed by 1 base and V by 3 bases; bases with no gene match: 2. The CDR3 sequence is 14 residues long. From germline, CDR1 is SGDLS and CDR2 YYNGEE. CDR3 bases: TGTGCCAGCAGCGCCGGGACAGGGAACACTGAAGCTTTCTTT. This translates into CASSAGTGNTEAFF.

V gene TRBV4-3 combines with J gene TRBJ1-1, with D uncertain. Germline-derived CDR1 and CDR2 are LGHNA and YSLEER. V was trimmed by 0 bases and J by 0 bases, leaving 8 bases between them. The CDR3 contains 15 residues. The CDR3 here is CASSQDETLNTEAFF. CDR3 DNA: TGCGCCAGCAGCCAAGATGAAACGCTGAACACTGAAGCTTTCTTT.

This chain uses TRBV18 with TRBJ1-5, with a tentative D call TRBD1 (6 bases). The CDR3 is 14 amino acids. V lost 4 bases and J lost 2, with 9 bases in between. Germline CDR1 is KGHSH and CDR2 is LQKENI. DNA of the CDR3: TGTGCCAGCTCACTACAGGGCGGCAATCAGCCCCAGCATTTT. Translation gives CASSLQGGNQPQHF.

This clone was detected once. This chain links TRBV6-6 with TRBJ1-5; tentative D call: TRBD1 (5 bases). Deletions cut 5 bases from V and 3 bases from J, with 11 bases between. There are 14 residues in the CDR3. Germline CDR1 and CDR2: MNHNY and SVGAGI (reference sequence). The CDR3 reads CASSDRGPNQPQHF. CDR3 nucleotide sequence: TGTGCCAGCAGTGACCGGGGACCCAATCAGCCCCAGCATTTT.

The chain carries TRBV18 and TRBJ1-6; a weak D match, TRBD1 (6 bases). Germline V CDR1 and CDR2: KGHSH, LQKENI. This CDR3 spans 14 amino acids. The germline V and J ends were trimmed by 6 bases and 10 bases, with 16 bases remaining between them. CDR3 amino acids: CASSPIWGQSPLHF. The CDR3 bases are TGTGCCAGCTCCCCAATTTGGGGGCAATCACCCCTCCACTTT.

The V and J genes are TRBV29-1 and TRBJ1-2; 8 bases agree with TRBD1. The trim removed 6 bases at V and 4 bases at J, leaving 13 bases unmatched. CDR3 length equals 15 residues. Germline V gene sequence: CDR1 SQVTM, CDR2 ANQGSEA. Here the CDR3 DNA reads TGCAGCGTCACTAGAGGGACAGGCCTACCCTATGGCTACACCTTC. Its protein is CSVTRGTGLPYGYTF.

The rearrangement joins TRBV2 to TRBJ2-7; possible D gene TRBD2, 5 bases. Trimming took 10 bases from V and 4 from J, leaving 11 bases between them. CDR1 and CDR2 from the germline V gene are SNHLY and FYNNEI. This CDR3 is built from 11 residues. The CDR3 protein is CAIMDSYEQYF. CDR3 in DNA: TGTGCCATCATGGACTCTTACGAGCAGTACTTC.

The chain recombines TRBV7-9 with TRBJ1-1; perhaps TRBD1 as D (6 bases). This CDR3 has 12 amino acids. Germline loops: CDR1 SEHNR, CDR2 FQNEAQ (reference sequence). Trimming left V 8 bases short and J 6 bases short, with 13 bases between. CDR3 DNA sequence: TGTGCCAGCGGGGGCAGGGGCCCTGAAGCTTTCTTT. Protein sequence: CASGGRGPEAFF.

This chain connects TRBV7-9 to TRBJ2-1; 7 positions match TRBD1. This CDR3 has 13 amino acids. V was clipped by 5 bases and J by 4 bases; unmatched bases: 2. Germline V CDR1 and CDR2: SEHNR, FQNEAQ (reference sequence). The CDR3 nucleotides are TGTGCCAGCAGCGGGGACAGATACAATGAGCAGTTCTTC. Residues: CASSGDRYNEQFF.

The chain recombines TRBV7-2 with TRBJ1-1; a possible D gene is TRBD1 (5 bases). This CDR3 is built from 15 residues. V dropped 5 bases and J dropped 7 bases, with 20 bases sitting between them. Per germline, CDR1 SGHTA and CDR2 FQGNSA. The CDR3 sequence is CASSLGTPPWSEAFF. The DNA of the CDR3 is TGTGCCAGCAGCCTGGGGACCCCCCCTTGGAGTGAAGCTTTCTTT.

The V and J genes are TRBV14 and TRBJ2-1, with a weak D call TRBD2 (5 bases). Between the trimmed V and J ends, which lost 4 bases and 14 bases, there was a span of 15 bases. The CDR3 is 12 amino acids. Per germline, CDR1 SGHDN and CDR2 FVKESK. CDR3 nucleotide sequence: TGTGCCAGCAGCCCTGGGGAGCTTCCAGAGTTCTTC. Its translation: CASSPGELPEFF.

This chain uses TRBV5-4 with TRBJ2-2; TRBD1 matches 7 bases. J was trimmed by 7 bases and V by 3 bases; bases with no gene match: 9. This CDR3 has 15 amino acids. Germline CDR1 is SGHNT and CDR2 is YYREEE (reference sequence). In DNA form, the CDR3 reads TGTGCCAGCAGCTCCCTCGGACAGGCAGGCGGGGAGCTGTTTTTT. It specifies CASSSLGQAGGELFF.

The sample holds one count of this clone. The gene calls are TRBV6-2 or TRBV6-3 and TRBJ2-1; perhaps TRBD1 as D (6 bases). This CDR3 has 12 residues. CDR1 and CDR2 (germline): MNHEY, SVGEGT. Trimming cost V 2 bases and J 13 bases, with 12 bases left between them. The CDR3 bases are TGTGCCAGCAGTTACCCCGACAGGTACCAGTTCTTC. This encodes CASSYPDRYQFF.

The V call is TRBV4-1, the J call TRBJ1-1; 10 bases line up with TRBD1. Germline CDR1 is MGHRA and CDR2 is YSYEKL. This CDR3 has 14 amino acids. V lost 3 bases to trimming and J lost 6 bases; unmatched junction nucleotides: 4. Here the CDR3 DNA reads TGCGCCAGCAGCCAGGGACAGGGGATAGCTGAAGCTTTCTTT. This codes for CASSQGQGIAEAFF.